The rows below give T cell receptor beta chains drawn from one sample of a study of CD8 T cells in Susac syndrome. Each CDR3 protein gets one entry after TCRdb re-called the immunoSEQ multiplex PCR reads with MiXCR. The sample consists of approximately 190,000 distinct CDR3 sequences, under 95% of them appearing once. The sample taken for sequencing was CD4+ T cells from PBMCs. The receptors were gathered from a human donor in good health. CDR3s include the opening cysteine and the closing phenylalanine or tryptophan. Each record gives: J gene, CDR3 length, clone size, D gene, V gene, CDR3 DNA, CDR3 protein. D genes are given only for firm matches. Size is stated for part of the rows, as once, few or many counts, or as a class when the clone is expanded.

J: TRBJ1-1
length: 15
size: NA
D: NA
V: TRBV7-6
DNA: TGTGCCAGCAGCTTCCGAGAGGAATGGAACACTGAAGCTTTCTTT
CDR3: CASSFREEWNTEAFF

J: TRBJ1-2
length: 14
size: few
D: NA
V: TRBV3-1
DNA: TGTGCCAGCAGCCCTTCCGGGAGCAACTATGGCTACACCTTC
CDR3: CASSPSGSNYGYTF

J: TRBJ1-1
length: 13
size: NA
D: NA
V: TRBV4-1
DNA: TGCGCCAGCAGCCAAGATCTGAACACTGAAGCTTTCTTT
CDR3: CASSQDLNTEAFF

J: TRBJ2-3
length: 14
size: NA
D: TRBD2
V: TRBV29-1
DNA: TGCAGCTTTAGGGCCCGGGGGGTGGTAGATACGCAGTATTTT
CDR3: CSFRARGVVDTQYF

J: TRBJ2-7
length: 14
size: once
D: NA
V: TRBV20-1
DNA: TGCAGTGCCATAGACAGGACGAGACCCTACGAGCAGTACTTC
CDR3: CSAIDRTRPYEQYF

J: TRBJ2-1
length: 12
size: NA
D: NA
V: TRBV14
DNA: TGTGCCAGCAGCCAGACTCGCTATGAGCAGTTCTTC
CDR3: CASSQTRYEQFF

J: TRBJ2-5
length: 14
size: NA
D: NA
V: TRBV7-8
DNA: TGTGCCAGCAGCTCGGGACCGCTGAAAGAGACCCAGTACTTC
CDR3: CASSSGPLKETQYF

J: TRBJ2-7
length: 13
size: NA
D: NA
V: TRBV3-1
DNA: TGTGCCAGCAGCCAAGGAGGGAGTAACGAGCAGTACTTC
CDR3: CASSQGGSNEQYF

J: TRBJ2-3
length: 16
size: once
D: NA
V: TRBV7-3
DNA: TGTGCCAGCAGCTTAACAGGGGCCAGGGGCACAGATACGCAGTATTTT
CDR3: CASSLTGARGTDTQYF

J: TRBJ1-5
length: 14
size: NA
D: TRBD1
V: TRBV5-1
DNA: TGCGCCAGCAGCCACGGACAGGGCGGTCAGCCCCAGCATTTT
CDR3: CASSHGQGGQPQHF

J: TRBJ2-7
length: 16
size: NA
D: NA
V: TRBV7-9
DNA: TGTGCCAGCAGCGTAGGCCTATCGACAGACACCTACGAGCAGTACTTC
CDR3: CASSVGLSTDTYEQYF

J: TRBJ2-2
length: 12
size: NA
D: NA
V: TRBV28
DNA: TGTGCCAGCAGTTCCCCCTTCTGGGAGCTGTTTTTT
CDR3: CASSSPFWELFF

J: TRBJ1-5
length: 15
size: NA
D: TRBD1
V: TRBV20-1
DNA: TGCAGTGCTGAATCACCAGGGGGCACCAATCAGCCCCAGCATTTT
CDR3: CSAESPGGTNQPQHF

J: TRBJ1-1
length: 14
size: NA
D: TRBD1
V: TRBV18
DNA: TGTGCCAGCTCACAAACAGGGGGGGGGACTGAAGCTTTCTTT
CDR3: CASSQTGGGTEAFF

J: TRBJ1-5
length: 15
size: NA
D: TRBD1
V: TRBV6-5
DNA: TGTGCCAGCAGTTACTCAGGGGACAGCCTAGGGCCCCAGCATTTT
CDR3: CASSYSGDSLGPQHF